Following are 32 T cell receptor beta chains from one sample sequenced in a study of shared clonotypes between healthy human individuals. Profiled with immunoSEQ multiplex PCR; TCRdb holds only in-frame clones, not every one. The sample has 2 million or so clones, 85% to 95% seen once. Sequenced material: naive CD4+ T cells sorted from blood. Subset of the sample: CD45RA+ positively selected. The receptors shown here come from a man aged 18-30 years in good health.

This chain connects TRBV6-5 to TRBJ2-1; 11 bases line up with TRBD2. The germline V gene encodes CDR1 MNHEY and CDR2 SVGAGI. The CDR3 is 15 amino acids. Unmatched junction bases numbered 8, after V lost 4 bases and J lost 9 bases. CDR3 nucleotide sequence: TGTGCCAGCAGTTCCTTTAGCGGGAGGGCCAGTGAGCAGTTCTTC. This gives the protein CASSSFSGRASEQFF.

This chain links TRBV29-1 with TRBJ2-2, with 8 bases that match TRBD1. The CDR3 runs to 16 residues. V was clipped by 0 bases and J by 4 bases; unmatched bases: 7. Per germline, CDR1 SQVTM and CDR2 ANQGSEA. The CDR3 nucleotides are TGCAGCGTTGAAGATGGGGACAGGCAAGGCACCGGGGAGCTGTTTTTT. Encoded protein: CSVEDGDRQGTGELFF.

The chain joins TRBV15 to TRBJ2-7; possibly TRBD1 or TRBD2 for D (5 bases each). CDR1 and CDR2 (germline): LNHNV, YYDKDF (reference sequence). V lost 1 base and J 4 bases, leaving 14 bases between the germline ends. The CDR3 runs 15 residues. The CDR3 region is CATSRAGTPPYEQYF. In nucleotides, the CDR3 is TGTGCCACCAGCAGAGCCGGGACGCCGCCTTACGAGCAGTACTTC.

For the CDR3, the DNA is TGTGCCAGCAGCCAAAGATCCGCCCCAGGGGGCAGACAGAATGAGCAGTTCTTC. Protein product: CASSQRSAPGGRQNEQFF. The V gene is TRBV4-2, the J gene TRBJ2-1; 8 nucleotides align to TRBD1. V trimming: 2 bases; J trimming: 7 bases; junction bases outside the gene matches: 16. In germline, CDR1 is LGHNA, CDR2 YNFKEQ. The CDR3 covers 18 residues.

Regarding this clone: The identical CDR3 is also encoded by other nucleotide sequences in the sample. The rearrangement joins TRBV5-1 to TRBJ2-5; D remains unclear. The CDR3 contains 13 residues. CDR1 is SGHRS, CDR2 YFSETQ, per germline. Deletions cut 0 bases from V and 8 bases from J, with 11 bases between. The CDR3 DNA follows: TGCGCCAGCAGCTTGGGAGGTGGGGAAACCCAGTACTTC. Its protein product is CASSLGGGETQYF.

The V call is TRBV18, the J call TRBJ1-4, with D hard to call. V was shortened by 3 bases and J by 1 base, with 6 bases between the two germline ends. CDR1 KGHSH and CDR2 LQKENI come from the germline V gene. The CDR3 covers 14 residues. CDR3 in DNA: TGTGCCAGCTCACCCCTACGAACTAATGAAAAACTGTTTTTT. Translation gives CASSPLRTNEKLFF.

This chain links TRBV4-1 with TRBJ2-7; the match to TRBD1 covers 7 bases. There are 15 residues in the CDR3. The V segment lost 0 bases and the J segment 2 bases; nucleotides outside the gene matches: 4. CDR1 MGHRA and CDR2 YSYEKL come from the germline V gene. The CDR3 is CASSQEPRGTYEQYF. Here the CDR3 DNA reads TGCGCCAGCAGCCAAGAACCCAGGGGGACCTACGAGCAGTACTTC.

This clone was seen only once. J is TRBJ2-5 and V is TRBV7-3, with D uncertain. CDR1 and CDR2 from the germline V gene are SGHTA and FQGTGA. V lost 0 bases to trimming and J lost 5 bases, with 10 bases between them. The CDR3 is made up of 14 amino acids. DNA for the CDR3: TGTGCCAGCAGCTTAACAGGGCTTGGGGAGACCCAGTACTTC. Protein: CASSLTGLGETQYF. The variable domain in full, completed from reference TRBV7-3 and TRBJ2-5, reads GAGVSQTPSNKVTEKGKYVELRCDPISGHTALYWYRQSLGQGPEFLIYFQGTGAADDSGLPNDRFFAVRPEGSVSTLKIQRTERGDSAVYLCASSLTGLGETQYFGPGTRLLVL.

The V and J genes are TRBV4-3 and TRBJ2-1; 11 nucleotides line up with TRBD2. The junction had 11 bases not matched to a gene; V was cut back by 1 base and J by 0 bases. This CDR3 is 20 amino acids long. CDR1 and CDR2 from the germline V gene are LGHNA and YSLEER. The CDR3 bases are TGCGCCAGCAGCCAAGCGCCCGGGACTAGCGGAAAAAGCTCCTACAATGAGCAGTTCTTC. As protein: CASSQAPGTSGKSSYNEQFF.

This chain uses TRBV19 with TRBJ2-2; no definite D call. This CDR3 region has 16 residues. CDR1 is LNHDA and CDR2 is SQIVND in the germline V gene (reference sequence). V was clipped by 1 base and J by 7 bases, with 16 bases between them. The CDR3 coding sequence is TGTGCCAGTAGTATAGTTCAACACCCAGGCTACGGGGAGCTGTTTTTT. This gives the protein CASSIVQHPGYGELFF.

This clone was seen a handful of times. This chain uses TRBV2 with TRBJ1-6; 7 nucleotides match TRBD1. This CDR3 is built from 14 residues. Trimming cost V 3 bases and J 10 bases; bases outside gene matches: 6. Germline-derived CDR1 and CDR2 are SNHLY and FYNNEI. The CDR3 region is CASSDRQGGSPLHF. The CDR3 DNA reads TGTGCCAGCAGTGATAGACAGGGCGGCTCACCCCTCCACTTT.

V usage is TRBV12-5 and J usage is TRBJ1-1, with 7 positions matching TRBD1. The V segment lost 5 bases and the J segment 2 bases; nucleotides outside the gene matches: 8. Germline assignment: CDR1 LGHNT and CDR2 FRNRAP. This CDR3 has 15 amino acids. The CDR3 nucleotides are TGTGCTAGTGGTCCAACCGGGACAGCTAACACTGAAGCTTTCTTT. It encodes CASGPTGTANTEAFF.

This chain links TRBV6-6 with TRBJ1-5; the match to TRBD1 covers 10 bases. V lost 2 bases, J lost 2 bases, and 3 bases stayed unmatched. CDR1 MNHNY and CDR2 SVGAGI come from the germline V gene (reference sequence). The CDR3 has 16 amino acids. DNA of the CDR3: TGTGCCAGCAGTTACGGACAGGGGGTCGGCAATCAGCCCCAGCATTTT. As protein: CASSYGQGVGNQPQHF.

This clone was picked up many times. The V gene is TRBV19, the J gene TRBJ2-7, with D perhaps TRBD1 or TRBD2 (5 bases each). The CDR3 totals 12 residues. Germline CDR1 and CDR2: LNHDA and SQIVND (reference sequence). V shed 3 bases and J shed 5 bases, with 8 bases lying between them. In DNA, the CDR3 is TGTGCCAGTAGTATGTTGGGGGACGAGCAGTACTTC. It codes for CASSMLGDEQYF.

The V call is TRBV7-2, the J call TRBJ1-5; TRBD1 might be the D (5 bases). The CDR3 runs to 14 residues. Germline assignment: CDR1 SGHTA and CDR2 FQGNSA. Trimming removed 4 bases from V and 3 bases from J, with 10 bases in between. Here the CDR3 DNA reads TGTGCCAGCAGCTCGCAGGGAATCAATCAGCCCCAGCATTTT. Protein sequence: CASSSQGINQPQHF.

This sequence joins TRBV6-1 and TRBJ2-7; 7 nucleotides agree with TRBD1. The germline CDR1 and CDR2 sequences are MNHNS and SASEGT. The CDR3 extends over 16 amino acids. Germline trimming cut 4 bases from V and 1 base from J; bases unmatched to any gene: 10. The CDR3 DNA is TGTGCCAGCAGTGGGGGGCCGGGACAGAATTCCTACGAGCAGTACTTC. Translated, it gives CASSGGPGQNSYEQYF.

This clone was observed a single time. The chain joins TRBV6-6 to TRBJ2-1, with D possibly TRBD1 on 8 matching bases. Trimming shortened V by 5 bases and J by 8 bases, and 19 bases separated the two germline ends. This CDR3 spans 15 amino acids. Germline values: CDR1 MNHNY, CDR2 SVGAGI (reference sequence). The CDR3 is CASSDRQGRVDEQFF. The CDR3 bases are TGTGCCAGCAGTGATCGACAGGGGAGGGTCGATGAGCAGTTCTTC.

V and J are TRBV6-4 and TRBJ2-3, with 11 bases lining up with TRBD2. Germline V lookup: CDR1 MRHNA, CDR2 SNTAGT. The ends lost 4 bases at V and 4 bases at J; junction bases unmatched: 13. The CDR3 covers 18 residues. CDR3 region: CASSGPRIAGGPPDTQYF. The DNA of the CDR3 is TGTGCCAGCAGTGGTCCCCGGATAGCGGGAGGGCCACCAGATACGCAGTATTTT.

This chain joins TRBV5-1 and TRBJ1-4; the match to TRBD1 covers 7 bases. From germline, CDR1 is SGHRS and CDR2 YFSETQ. The V gene end was trimmed by 0 bases and the J gene end by 4 bases; junction bases not matched to a gene: 3. The CDR3 has 15 residues. The CDR3 protein is CASSLDQGGNEKLFF. The CDR3 nucleotides are TGCGCCAGCAGCTTGGACCAGGGGGGTAATGAAAAACTGTTTTTT.

Concerning this clone: Other nucleotide sequences from this sample produce the same CDR3. This rearrangement joins TRBV5-1 to TRBJ1-1; D ambiguous. The CDR3 spans 14 residues. V was clipped by 0 bases and J by 1 base, with 7 bases between them. Looked up from germline, CDR1 is SGHRS and CDR2 is YFSETQ. For the CDR3, the DNA is TGCGCCAGCAGCTTGGTAGGTCAGAACACTGAAGCTTTCTTT. This codes for CASSLVGQNTEAFF.

The gene calls are TRBV6-4 and TRBJ2-2, with D perhaps matching TRBD1 or TRBD2 (5 bases each). Germline CDR1 MRHNA, CDR2 SNTAGT. Deletions cut 9 bases from V and 2 bases from J, with 7 bases between. This CDR3 has 12 residues. CDR3 nucleotides: TGTGCCAGTGGGACCAACACCGGGGAGCTGTTTTTT. Translation gives CASGTNTGELFF.

The J gene is TRBJ2-3, the V gene TRBV10-1; D might be TRBD2 (7 bases). This CDR3 contains 12 residues. V lost 5 bases and J 6 bases, leaving 9 bases between the germline ends. Per the germline V gene, CDR1 is WNHNN and CDR2 is SYGVQD (reference sequence). The CDR3 DNA sequence: TGCGCCAGCAGTTGGGGGGGCGATACGCAGTATTTT. Protein product: CASSWGGDTQYF.

This chain links TRBV7-2 with TRBJ2-2; D is unclear. V dropped 4 bases and J dropped 1 base, with 10 bases sitting between them. Per the germline V gene, CDR1 is SGHTA and CDR2 is FQGNSA. The CDR3 is 15 amino acids. The CDR3, as DNA: TGTGCCAGCAGCTCGGATTCAATGAACACCGGGGAGCTGTTTTTT. Its translation: CASSSDSMNTGELFF. Full variable domain (rest looked up from reference TRBV7-2 and TRBJ2-2): GAGVSQSPSNKVTEKGKDVELRCDPISGHTALYWYRQSLGQGLEFLIYFQGNSAPDKSGLPSDRFSAERTGGSVSTLTIQRTQQEDSAVYLCASSSDSMNTGELFFGEGSRLTVL.

V is TRBV19 and J is TRBJ1-6; TRBD1 is a possible D gene (5 bases). Trimming shortened V by 3 bases and J by 8 bases, and 11 bases separated the two germline ends. Germline assignment: CDR1 LNHDA and CDR2 SQIVND (reference sequence). CDR3 length: 14 amino acids. The CDR3 loop is CASSIKTDYSPLHF. The CDR3 coding sequence is TGTGCCAGTAGTATTAAGACAGACTATTCACCCCTCCACTTT.

This chain links TRBV6-5 with TRBJ2-5; D gene uncertain. V lost 3 bases, J lost 4 bases, and 9 bases lay in between. Germline assignment: CDR1 MNHEY and CDR2 SVGAGI. CDR3 length equals 13 residues. The CDR3 loop is CASSYLGLETQYF. The DNA for the CDR3 is TGTGCCAGCAGTTATTTGGGTCTAGAGACCCAGTACTTC.

The chain recombines TRBV10-3 with TRBJ2-3, with 7 bases that match TRBD1. V lost 6 bases to trimming and J lost 5 bases; unmatched junction nucleotides: 2. Germline V CDR1 and CDR2: ENHRY, SYGVKD. The CDR3 is 12 residues long. The CDR3, as DNA: TGTGCCATCAGGGCAGGGGGAGATACGCAGTATTTT. Translated: CAIRAGGDTQYF.

A remark on this clone: This sample includes further DNA sequences coding for the same CDR3. The chain uses TRBV6-1 and TRBJ2-7, with a possible D match to TRBD1 (5 bases). V was trimmed by 1 base and J by 4 bases, leaving 8 bases between them. The CDR3 is made up of 13 amino acids. Germline CDR1 MNHNS, CDR2 SASEGT. The CDR3 sequence: CASSEGTPYEQYF. The CDR3 region has the DNA TGTGCCAGCAGTGAAGGGACACCTTACGAGCAGTACTTC.

Here the CDR3 reads CASSLGQGRKNEQFF. CDR3 nucleotides: TGTGCCAGCAGCTTGGGTCAGGGGAGGAAGAATGAGCAGTTCTTC. The chain is built from TRBV5-8 and TRBJ2-1; D is tentatively TRBD1 or TRBD2 (6 bases each). The CDR3 has 15 residues. CDR1 and CDR2 from the germline V gene are SGHTS and YDEGEE. The V and J ends lost 0 bases and 7 bases respectively, with 14 bases between them.

This chain uses TRBV29-1 with TRBJ2-2, with 14 nucleotides matching TRBD2. This CDR3 is 16 amino acids long. J gave up 4 bases and V 7 bases, and 8 bases lay outside the gene matches. Germline values: CDR1 SQVTM, CDR2 ANQGSEA. The CDR3 sequence is CSETGLAGVGTGELFF. CDR3 coding DNA: TGCAGCGAAACGGGACTAGCGGGAGTCGGCACCGGGGAGCTGTTTTTT.

The gene calls are TRBV7-9 and TRBJ2-2, with 8 bases that match TRBD1. The trim removed 2 bases at V and 6 bases at J, leaving 5 bases unmatched. Germline V CDR1 and CDR2: SEHNR, FQNEAQ (reference sequence). The CDR3 length is 15 residues. The CDR3 coding sequence is TGTGCCAGCAGCTTATGGACAGGGTGGCCCGGGGAGCTGTTTTTT. Amino acids: CASSLWTGWPGELFF.

In this sample, this clone turned up once. The gene calls are TRBV5-1 and TRBJ2-2; no clear D. Between the trimmed V and J ends, which lost 4 bases and 6 bases, there was a span of 13 bases. The V gene's germline CDR1 is SGHRS and CDR2 YFSETQ. The CDR3 contains 14 residues. The CDR3 sequence: CASSPDADAGELFF. DNA of the CDR3: TGCGCCAGCAGCCCCGACGCTGACGCCGGGGAGCTGTTTTTT.

The CDR3 region is CASSARGPATNEKLFF. The CDR3 nucleotides are TGCGCCAGCAGCGCTCGAGGGCCTGCAACTAATGAAAAACTGTTTTTT. The V gene is TRBV10-2, the J gene TRBJ1-4; D remains unclear. There are 16 residues in the CDR3. V dropped 6 bases and J dropped 0 bases, with 14 bases sitting between them. CDR1 is WSHSY and CDR2 is SAAADI in the germline V gene.